Below are 6 T cell receptor beta chains sequenced from a single sample in a study of blood T cell repertoires in COVID-19. Method: immunoSEQ multiplex PCR; TCRdb's copy keeps in-frame clones and lacks some. Here the sample spans 250,000 to 350,000 clones, approximately 86% being singletons. Source material: peripheral blood. These receptors all stem from a man between 18 and 29 years old with active or convalescent COVID-19.

This chain links TRBV27 with TRBJ1-1; 7 bases align to TRBD1. This CDR3 region has 14 residues. From germline, CDR1 is MNHEY and CDR2 SMNVEV (reference sequence). V dropped 5 bases and J dropped 5; count of bases not matched to a gene: 8. CDR3 sequence: CASSIRQGWTEAFF. The CDR3 DNA sequence: TGTGCCAGCAGTATCCGACAGGGTTGGACTGAAGCTTTCTTT.

The chain recombines TRBV2 with TRBJ2-3; 7 bases are a match to TRBD1. V shed 7 bases and J 1 base; nucleotides not matched to a gene: 8. This CDR3 is 15 amino acids long. Per germline, CDR1 SNHLY and CDR2 FYNNEI. CDR3 bases: TGTGCCAGCACTACAGGGGCTTGGGGCACAGATACGCAGTATTTT. Its protein is CASTTGAWGTDTQYF.

V is TRBV6-2 or TRBV6-3 and J is TRBJ2-7, with 9 bases fitting TRBD2. V lost 5 bases to trimming and J lost 7 bases; unmatched junction nucleotides: 18. CDR1 is MNHEY and CDR2 is SVGEGT in the germline V gene. The CDR3 has 17 amino acids. CDR3 sequence (DNA): TGTGCCAGCAGTCTTTCGGGAAACCGGGCGGGAGGGTATGAGCAGTACTTC. It codes for CASSLSGNRAGGYEQYF.

The chain carries TRBV15 and TRBJ1-5; D is ambiguous. Germline V lookup: CDR1 LNHNV, CDR2 YYDKDF (reference sequence). There are 16 residues in the CDR3. The germline V and J ends were trimmed by 0 bases and 2 bases, with 11 bases remaining between them. CDR3 sequence: CATSRDNSGGNQPQHF. CDR3 bases: TGTGCCACCAGCAGAGATAACAGTGGCGGCAATCAGCCCCAGCATTTT. Combining the CDR3 with reference TRBV15 and TRBJ1-5 gives the whole variable domain DAMVIQNPRYQVTQFGKPVTLSCSQTLNHNVMYWYQQKSSQAPKLLFHYYDKDFNNEADTPDNFQSRRPNTSFCFLDIRSPGLGDTAMYLCATSRDNSGGNQPQHFGDGTRLSIL.

This chain joins TRBV4-2 and TRBJ2-7, with 9 bases aligning to TRBD1. This CDR3 has 14 residues. Germline trimming cut 4 bases from V and 3 bases from J; bases unmatched to any gene: 4. The germline gives CDR1 LGHNA, CDR2 YNFKEQ. CDR3: CASSPGQGYYEQYF. DNA of the CDR3: TGTGCCAGCAGCCCGGGACAGGGATACTACGAGCAGTACTTC.

The rearrangement joins TRBV11-3 to TRBJ2-3, with 8 bases aligning to TRBD2. Germline-derived CDR1 and CDR2 are SGHNT and YENEEA. CDR3 length: 14 residues. Germline trimming cut 3 bases from V and 5 bases from J; bases unmatched to any gene: 4. The CDR3 DNA sequence: TGTGCCAGCAGCTTCGGGGGGGCCTTAGATACGCAGTATTTT. This sequence encodes CASSFGGALDTQYF.